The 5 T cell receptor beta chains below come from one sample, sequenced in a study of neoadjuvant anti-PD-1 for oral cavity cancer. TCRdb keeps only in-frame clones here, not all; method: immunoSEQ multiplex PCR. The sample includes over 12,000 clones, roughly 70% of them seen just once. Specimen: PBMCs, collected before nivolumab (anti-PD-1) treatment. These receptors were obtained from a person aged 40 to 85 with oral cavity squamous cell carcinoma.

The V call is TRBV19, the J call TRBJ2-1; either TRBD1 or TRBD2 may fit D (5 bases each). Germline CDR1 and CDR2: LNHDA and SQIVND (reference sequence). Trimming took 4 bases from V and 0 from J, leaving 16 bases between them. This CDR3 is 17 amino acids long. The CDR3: CASSRHGTESSYNEQFF. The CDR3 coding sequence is TGTGCCAGTAGTAGGCACGGGACCGAGAGCTCCTACAATGAGCAGTTCTTC.

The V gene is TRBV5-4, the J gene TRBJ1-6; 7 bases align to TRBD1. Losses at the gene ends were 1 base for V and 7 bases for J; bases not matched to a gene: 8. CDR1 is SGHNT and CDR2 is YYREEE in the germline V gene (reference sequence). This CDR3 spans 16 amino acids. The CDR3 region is CASSLTFRTGNSPLHF. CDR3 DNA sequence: TGTGCCAGCAGCTTGACCTTTCGGACAGGCAATTCACCCCTCCACTTT.

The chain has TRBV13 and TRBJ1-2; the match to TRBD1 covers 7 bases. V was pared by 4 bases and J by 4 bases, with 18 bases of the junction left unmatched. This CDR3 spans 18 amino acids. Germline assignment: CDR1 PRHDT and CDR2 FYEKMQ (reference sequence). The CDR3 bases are TGTGCCAGCAGCTCCCCATTGCCAACTCGACAGGGCGGCTATGGCTACACCTTC. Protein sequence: CASSSPLPTRQGGYGYTF.

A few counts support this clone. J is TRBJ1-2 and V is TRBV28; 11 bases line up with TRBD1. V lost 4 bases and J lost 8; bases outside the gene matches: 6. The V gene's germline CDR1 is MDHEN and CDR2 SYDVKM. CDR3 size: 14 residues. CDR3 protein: CASSSGQGAEGYTF. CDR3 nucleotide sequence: TGTGCCAGCAGTTCCGGACAGGGGGCGGAAGGCTACACCTTC.

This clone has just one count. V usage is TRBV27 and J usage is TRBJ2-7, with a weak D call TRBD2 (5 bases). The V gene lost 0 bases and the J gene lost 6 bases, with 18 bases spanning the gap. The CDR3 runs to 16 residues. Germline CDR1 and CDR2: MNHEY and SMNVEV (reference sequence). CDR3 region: CASSLSDGVWFCEQYF. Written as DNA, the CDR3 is TGTGCCAGCAGTTTATCGGACGGGGTCTGGTTTTGCGAGCAGTACTTC.